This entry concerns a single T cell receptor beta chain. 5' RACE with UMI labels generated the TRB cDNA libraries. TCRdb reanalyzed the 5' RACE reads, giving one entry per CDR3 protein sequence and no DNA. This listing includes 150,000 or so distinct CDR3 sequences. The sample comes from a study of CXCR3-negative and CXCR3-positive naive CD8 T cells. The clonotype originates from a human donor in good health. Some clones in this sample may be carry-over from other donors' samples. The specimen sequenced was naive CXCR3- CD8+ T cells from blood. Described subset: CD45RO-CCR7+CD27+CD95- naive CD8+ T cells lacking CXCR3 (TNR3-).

This CDR3 reads CASRITSGGADLNEQFF. The gene calls are TRBV11-3 and TRBJ2-1; lacking DNA, the TRBD2 call made by TCRdb goes unchecked. The CDR3 length is 17 residues. In germline, CDR1 is SGHNT, CDR2 YENEEA.